The subject of this entry is one T cell receptor beta chain. This entry is derived from a study of T-cell reconstitution after alpha-beta-depleted transplantation in children. Germline V gives CDR1 LNHDA, CDR2 SQIVND (reference sequence). The length of the CDR3 is 15 residues. Losses at the gene ends were 4 bases for V and 7 bases for J; bases not matched to a gene: 8. For TCRbeta, the library was prepared with unique molecular identifiers. TCRdb reprocessed the PCR reads with MiXCR, giving one entry per CDR3 protein. The sample has hundreds of thousands of distinct CDR3 sequences, under 9.5% seen once.

This receptor was obtained from a human donor who donated a stem cell graft to a child with acute lymphoblastic leukemia. The V and J genes are TRBV19 and TRBJ2-1; 9 bases are a match to TRBD2. The input for sequencing was PBMCs from the stem cell graft donor, taken from the stem cell graft. The CDR3 DNA sequence: TGTGCCAGTAGTAGGTCTGCGGGGGGGCTAAATGAGCAGTTCTTC. Protein product: CASSRSAGGLNEQFF.